This T cell receptor beta chain was documented in a study of blood T cell repertoires in COVID-19. About the research overall: The origin of the acute and convalescent COVID-19 samples was the United States, Italy and Spain.

Germline V gene lookup returns CDR1 SGDLS and CDR2 YYNGEE. This CDR3 has 15 amino acids. Trimming removed 2 bases from V and 3 bases from J; junction bases left unmatched: 5. The method was immunoSEQ multiplex PCR; TCRdb's version includes in-frame clones alone and lacks a portion of them. The table records roughly 410,000 clones, 70% to 90% of them present only once. Sequenced input: peripheral blood. This sequence originates from a man aged 40-55 years with acute or convalescent COVID-19. The rearrangement links TRBV9 to TRBJ2-3, with 8 bases that match TRBD2. In DNA form, the CDR3 reads TGTGCCAGCAGCGTGATAGCGGGGTCTACAGATACGCAGTATTTT. It yields the protein CASSVIAGSTDTQYF.